One and the same sample provided the 13 T cell receptor beta chains below, sequenced in a study of T-cell reconstitution after alpha-beta-depleted transplantation in children. Preparation of the TCRbeta library was carried out with unique molecular identifiers. TCRdb redid the calling of the PCR reads with MiXCR, one entry per CDR3 protein. The data contain about 600,000 distinct CDR3 sequences, roughly a tenth of them singletons. The sequencing used PBMCs from the stem cell graft donor, collected from the stem cell graft. The receptors were sampled from a human donor who donated a stem cell graft to a child with acute myeloid leukemia.

About this clonotype itself: A read error may explain this, as a much larger clone is one base away. V usage is TRBV10-3 and J usage is TRBJ2-7, with 9 bases identical to TRBD1. The length of the CDR3 is 14 residues. V trimming: 7 bases; J trimming: 1 base; junction bases outside the gene matches: 5. Germline CDR1 and CDR2: ENHRY and SYGVKD. The DNA of the CDR3 is TGTGCCATCATCGTTGACAGGGGGTCCTACGAGCAGTACTTC. It yields the protein CAIIVDRGSYEQYF.

This clonotype was seen repeatedly, ten times or more. The V call is TRBV12-3 or TRBV12-4, the J call TRBJ2-2; a possible D gene is TRBD2 (6 bases). The length of the CDR3 is 12 residues. With 8 bases removed from V and 4 bases from J, the gap between germline ends came to 8 bases. The CDR3 bases are TGTGCCAGCTTGGGGGGCACCGGGGAGCTGTTTTTT. Translation gives CASLGGTGELFF.

Only a few counts were recorded for this clonotype. The chain employs TRBV29-1 and TRBJ2-2; 8 bases fit TRBD1. This CDR3 comprises 16 residues. V lost 0 bases, J lost 2 bases, and 5 bases stayed unmatched. CDR1 and CDR2 (germline): SQVTM, ANQGSEA. The CDR3 here is CSVEEVRGRNTGELFF. The CDR3 DNA follows: TGCAGCGTTGAAGAAGTCAGGGGGCGCAACACCGGGGAGCTGTTTTTT.

This clonotype turned up a few times. V is TRBV3-1 and J is TRBJ2-1; D may be TRBD2 (5 bases). Looked up from germline, CDR1 is LGHDT and CDR2 is YNNKEL (reference sequence). The CDR3 covers 18 residues. V was shortened by 1 base and J by 1 base, with 17 bases between the two germline ends. The CDR3 DNA is TGTGCCAGCAGCCAAGTCCGGGAACACGCCCTATCCTACAATGAGCAGTTCTTC. It yields the protein CASSQVREHALSYNEQFF.

This clonotype was seen only a few times. The J gene is TRBJ2-3, the V gene TRBV7-9; tentatively, D is TRBD1 (5 bases). With 4 bases removed from V and 6 bases from J, the gap between germline ends came to 14 bases. Germline assignment: CDR1 SEHNR and CDR2 FQNEAQ (reference sequence). The CDR3 is 14 residues long. In DNA, the CDR3 is TGTGCCAGCAGCTCCAGGGTTTCGACCGATACGCAGTATTTT. It is translated as CASSSRVSTDTQYF.

A few counts support this clonotype. The rearrangement links TRBV20-1 to TRBJ2-3; possibly TRBD1 or TRBD2 for D (6 bases each). The V gene lost 4 bases and the J gene lost 0 bases, with 17 bases spanning the gap. Germline loops: CDR1 DFQATT, CDR2 SNEGSKA (reference sequence). CDR3 length: 16 residues. CDR3 in DNA: TGCAGTGCTAAGGGGGGTCTGGTGGGGAGCACAGATACGCAGTATTTT. Translating gives CSAKGGLVGSTDTQYF.

This clonotype was observed at least ten times. The genes are TRBV12-3 or TRBV12-4 and TRBJ2-2, with TRBD2 identical over 8 bases. Losses at the gene ends were 5 bases for V and 0 bases for J; bases not matched to a gene: 2. CDR3 length: 15 amino acids. The CDR3: CASSRTSSNTGELFF. The CDR3 DNA reads as TGTGCCAGCAGTCGGACTAGCTCGAACACCGGGGAGCTGTTTTTT.

This clonotype has ten or more counts. The DNA for the CDR3 is TGTGCCAGCAGTTTACAGGGGGCTTGGCAGCCCCAGCATTTT. It is translated as CASSLQGAWQPQHF. V gene TRBV27 combines with J gene TRBJ1-5, with 8 nucleotides matching TRBD1. V shed 2 bases, J shed 7 bases, and the junction held 4 bases outside the gene matches. Germline loops: CDR1 MNHEY, CDR2 SMNVEV (reference sequence). This CDR3 has 14 amino acids.

In this sample, this clonotype turned up many times. The chain has TRBV12-3 or TRBV12-4 and TRBJ1-3; no reliable D call. The CDR3 runs to 12 residues. Between the trimmed V and J ends, which lost 3 bases and 8 bases, there was a span of 8 bases. CDR3 region: CASSFSHDTIYF. CDR3 sequence (DNA): TGTGCCAGCAGTTTTTCGCATGACACCATATATTTT.

The chain couples TRBV7-2 to TRBJ2-1; D not resolved. Per germline, CDR1 SGHTA and CDR2 FQGNSA. The CDR3 has 13 amino acids. V lost 0 bases and J lost 9, with 9 bases in between. CDR3 sequence: CASSLAERSEQFF. CDR3 coding DNA: TGTGCCAGCAGCTTAGCTGAGCGCTCTGAGCAGTTCTTC.

In its sample, this clonotype was seen once. J is TRBJ2-5 and V is TRBV2, with 11 bases aligning to TRBD2. Germline values: CDR1 SNHLY, CDR2 FYNNEI. The CDR3 length is 15 residues. V lost 2 bases and J lost 6; bases outside the gene matches: 5. The CDR3 here is CASSEIAGGPKTQYF. DNA for the CDR3: TGTGCCAGCAGTGAAATAGCGGGAGGGCCAAAGACCCAGTACTTC. The entire variable domain, with the rest obtained from reference TRBV2 and TRBJ2-5, is as follows: EPEVTQTPSHQVTQMGQEVILRCVPISNHLYFYWYRQILGQKVEFLVSFYNNEISEKSEIFDDQFSVERPDGSNFTLKIRSTKLEDSAMYFCASSEIAGGPKTQYFGPGTRLLVL.

This clonotype was counted only a few times. V gene TRBV6-2 or TRBV6-3 combines with J gene TRBJ1-5; a possible D gene is TRBD1 (6 bases). CDR1 MNHEY and CDR2 SVGEGT come from the germline V gene. The CDR3 spans 13 residues. The V end lost 8 bases, the J end lost 4 bases, and 12 bases lay between the germline ends. The DNA for the CDR3 is TGTGCCAGCTCGGGACACCCAAATCAGCCCCAGCATTTT. As protein: CASSGHPNQPQHF.

The gene calls are TRBV5-1 and TRBJ2-5; possibly TRBD2 for D (6 bases). CDR3 length: 16 amino acids. Per germline, CDR1 SGHRS and CDR2 YFSETQ. Trimming cost V 0 bases and J 1 base, with 13 bases left between them. The CDR3 sequence is CASSLGGSGFQETQYF. The CDR3 DNA reads as TGCGCCAGCAGCTTGGGAGGAAGCGGGTTCCAAGAGACCCAGTACTTC.